This TCR beta chain was captured in a study of T-cell memory formation after mild COVID-19. Study background: TCR clusters mostly belonged to single donors.

There are 14 residues in the CDR3. Germline CDR1 and CDR2: KGHSH and LQKENI. With 2 bases removed from V and 6 bases from J, the gap between germline ends came to 10 bases. TCRdb fed the 5' RACE reads into MiXCR, producing one record per CDR3 protein. The sample lists about 140,000 distinct CDR3 sequences, about 19% occurring once. Study findings and constraints: Pre-infection memory already had some responding clones, implying cross-reactive memory joined.

Comments on this clonotype: The antigen is unknown.

This sequence was found in an adult woman who had mild COVID-19 (a few samples of this study predate the infection). Cell type and time point are not known. V is TRBV18 and J is TRBJ2-2; D possibly corresponds to TRBD2 (5 bases). The sequenced sample was PBMCs or a T cell subset sorted from them (not recorded which). CDR3 sequence: CASSPEGSSGELFF. The CDR3 DNA reads as TGTGCCAGCTCACCAGAAGGGAGTTCCGGGGAGCTGTTTTTT.